The sequence of this TCR beta chain was determined in a study of OX40 agonist ivuxolimab in advanced cancers. Across the whole study: It was ivuxolimab, an agonistic anti-OX40 (CD134) antibody, that patients were treated with. From about 20 to 79 years was the age range, with a mean of roughly 59 years, and roughly 80% were male.

Germline V gene lookup returns CDR1 SSHAT and CDR2 FNYEAQ (reference sequence). The CDR3 covers 15 residues. With V trimmed by 5 bases and J by 3 bases, 5 bases remained unmatched. About this clone itself: Antigen: not known.

Measured with immunoSEQ multiplex PCR; TCRdb has only the in-frame clones, and not every one. The sample holds 50,000 or so clones; around 80% are singletons and the top ten take roughly 2.6%. Study-wide findings and caveats: By week 6 at 0.1 to 3.0 mg/kg, blood CD4+ and CD8+ T cells had expanded clonally.

A history of autoimmune disease or systemic immunosuppression excluded patients. The V call is TRBV7-7, the J call TRBJ2-3; 10 nucleotides match TRBD1. This specimen consisted of CD4+ or CD8+ T cells sorted from blood, obtained in a trial of the OX40 agonist ivuxolimab. This clonotype was sampled from an adult with an advanced solid tumor such as melanoma, head and neck, liver or kidney cancer. The CDR3 coding sequence is TGTGCCAGCAGCCCCGGGGACAGGGGTACAGATACGCAGTATTTT. Protein sequence: CASSPGDRGTDTQYF. The entire variable domain, with the rest obtained from reference TRBV7-7 and TRBJ2-3, is as follows: GAGVSQSPRYKVTKRGQDVTLRCDPISSHATLYWYQQALGQGPEFLTYFNYEAQPDKSGLPSDRFSAERPEGSISTLTIQRTEQRDSAMYRCASSPGDRGTDTQYFGPGTRLTVL.